These 23 T cell receptor beta chains came from one sample sequenced in a study of CD8 T cells in Susac syndrome. RNA was extracted with the RNeasy kit, and a quantity of about 0.45 to 1 ug was reverse transcribed using random hexamers. TCRdb re-called the immunoSEQ multiplex PCR reads through MiXCR, storing one row per CDR3 protein. The sample includes roughly 140,000 distinct CDR3 sequences, 85% to 95% of them seen just once. The sample consisted of CD8+ T cells from PBMCs. Receptors originate from a human donor in good health.

The gene calls are TRBV20-1 and TRBJ2-2; TRBD1 agrees at 9 bases. The J segment lost 5 bases and the V segment lost 3 bases, leaving 1 base of the junction unmatched. This CDR3 spans 13 amino acids. Germline assignment: CDR1 DFQATT and CDR2 SNEGSKA (reference sequence). The CDR3 here is CSARDRGTGELFF. CDR3 in DNA: TGCAGTGCTAGGGACAGGGGAACCGGGGAGCTGTTTTTT.

The chain employs TRBV7-6 and TRBJ2-3, with 8 bases that match TRBD2. Looked up from germline, CDR1 is SGHVS and CDR2 is FNYEAQ. This CDR3 has 12 amino acids. Trimming at V came to 2 bases and at J to 14 bases, leaving 6 bases not matched to a gene. The CDR3 DNA follows: TGTGCCAGCAGCTTAAAAGCGGGAGAGATGTATTTT. The encoded protein is CASSLKAGEMYF.

V usage is TRBV30 and J usage is TRBJ2-2; D gene unclear. The CDR3 length is 11 residues. The germline gives CDR1 GTSNPN, CDR2 SVGIG (reference sequence). The V gene lost 4 bases and the J gene lost 4 bases, with 4 bases spanning the gap. CDR3 loop: CAWTLTGELFF. DNA for the CDR3: TGTGCCTGGACCCTCACCGGGGAGCTGTTTTTT.

V and J are TRBV7-9 and TRBJ1-1; D is perhaps TRBD1 (5 bases). Germline assignment: CDR1 SEHNR and CDR2 FQNEAQ (reference sequence). The CDR3 runs 16 residues. Trimming shortened V by 1 base and J by 1 base, and 13 bases separated the two germline ends. CDR3 DNA: TGTGCCAGCAGCTTAGAGGGGATGGGACCGAACACTGAAGCTTTCTTT. Translating it yields CASSLEGMGPNTEAFF.

This chain joins TRBV6-5 and TRBJ2-7; 9 nucleotides line up with TRBD2. Trimming at V came to 0 bases and at J to 5 bases, leaving 5 bases not matched to a gene. Germline V gene lookup returns CDR1 MNHEY and CDR2 SVGAGI. The CDR3 contains 15 residues. The CDR3, as DNA: TGTGCCAGCAGTTACTCAGTAGCGGGAGAGGACGAGCAGTACTTC. Protein: CASSYSVAGEDEQYF.

The table lists this clonotype with a few counts. The rearrangement uses TRBV19 and TRBJ2-7; a possible D gene is TRBD2 (6 bases). The V end lost 5 bases, the J end lost 3 bases, and 8 bases lay between the germline ends. There are 12 residues in the CDR3. Germline V gene sequence: CDR1 LNHDA, CDR2 SQIVND (reference sequence). In nucleotides, the CDR3 is TGTGCCAGTAGTTCGACTAGCTACGAGCAGTACTTC. Translating it yields CASSSTSYEQYF.

The rearrangement links TRBV3-1 to TRBJ2-1; 7 bases agree with TRBD2. V shed 3 bases and J 5 bases; nucleotides not matched to a gene: 1. Germline lookup yields CDR1 LGHDT and CDR2 YNNKEL (reference sequence). The CDR3 length is 13 residues. CDR3 DNA: TGTGCCAGCAGCCAGGCGGGGGACAATGAGCAGTTCTTC. Protein sequence: CASSQAGDNEQFF.

The chain recombines TRBV28 with TRBJ2-5; D unclear. The CDR3 sequence is 11 residues long. Germline CDR1 reads MDHEN; CDR2 reads SYDVKM. The ends were cut back, 3 bases at V and 7 bases at J, with 6 bases in the middle. The chain's CDR3 is CASSFSGTQYF. CDR3 sequence (DNA): TGTGCCAGCAGTTTTAGTGGGACCCAGTACTTC. Together with reference TRBV28 and TRBJ2-5, the CDR3 gives the full variable domain: DVKVTQSSRYLVKRTGEKVFLECVQDMDHENMFWYRQDPGLGLRLIYFSYDVKMKEKGDIPEGYSVSREKKERFSLILESASTNQTSMYLCASSFSGTQYFGPGTRLLVL.

V usage is TRBV4-3 and J usage is TRBJ1-2, with D unresolved. Deletions cut 4 bases from V and 1 base from J, with 16 bases between. Germline V lookup: CDR1 LGHNA, CDR2 YSLEER. The CDR3 extends over 16 amino acids. The CDR3 bases are TGCGCCAGCAGCCCAACTGCTTCCGCGGATAACTATGGCTACACCTTC. Its translation: CASSPTASADNYGYTF.

The V call is TRBV5-1, the J call TRBJ2-5; TRBD2 might be the D (5 bases). CDR1 is SGHRS and CDR2 is YFSETQ in the germline V gene. This CDR3 contains 14 residues. Trimming took off 1 base at V and 5 bases at J, with 12 bases between the two ends. For the CDR3, the DNA is TGCGCCAGCAGCTTGTTTGGCGGGTGGGAGACCCAGTACTTC. Translating it yields CASSLFGGWETQYF.

V and J are TRBV20-1 and TRBJ2-1, with TRBD2 identical over 11 bases. Per the germline V gene, CDR1 is DFQATT and CDR2 is SNEGSKA (reference sequence). The CDR3 has 16 amino acids. The ends lost 5 bases at V and 6 bases at J; junction bases unmatched: 12. CDR3 nucleotides: TGCAGTGCTCGCTCCTCACTAGCGGGAGAGCTCAATGAGCAGTTCTTC. Translating it yields CSARSSLAGELNEQFF.

V and J are TRBV3-1 and TRBJ2-7, with TRBD2 matching over 7 bases. In germline, CDR1 is LGHDT, CDR2 YNNKEL (reference sequence). The CDR3 totals 14 residues. V lost 1 base, J lost 4 bases, and 4 bases stayed unmatched. The CDR3 loop reads CASSQVGGPYEQYF. The CDR3, as DNA: TGTGCCAGCAGCCAAGTGGGAGGGCCTTACGAGCAGTACTTC.

V usage is TRBV19 and J usage is TRBJ2-3; D uncertain. The V end lost 7 bases, the J end lost 0 bases, and 14 bases lay between the germline ends. The CDR3 runs 15 residues. Germline V gives CDR1 LNHDA, CDR2 SQIVND (reference sequence). CDR3 region: CASTTWPSSTDTQYF. The CDR3 DNA sequence: TGTGCCAGTACAACGTGGCCCTCTAGCACAGATACGCAGTATTTT.

The chain is built from TRBV29-1 and TRBJ2-1; D might be TRBD1 (5 bases). The germline CDR1 and CDR2 sequences are SQVTM and ANQGSEA. Trimming stripped 2 bases from V and 6 bases from J, with 32 bases between. This CDR3 region has 20 residues. CDR3 sequence reads: CSVESDPEVWTGRVLNEQFF. The CDR3 DNA is TGCAGCGTTGAAAGTGATCCCGAGGTGTGGACGGGCAGGGTCCTCAATGAGCAGTTCTTC.

The V call is TRBV7-9, the J call TRBJ2-1; no reliable D call. Germline-derived CDR1 and CDR2 are SEHNR and FQNEAQ (reference sequence). V lost 2 bases and J lost 2, with 10 bases in between. This CDR3 has 15 amino acids. The CDR3 bases are TGTGCCAGCAGCTTAACGTCAAGTGCCTACAATGAGCAGTTCTTC. As protein: CASSLTSSAYNEQFF.

This clonotype was observed a single time. This chain joins TRBV20-1 and TRBJ2-5; either TRBD1 or TRBD2 may supply D (5 bases each). CDR3 length equals 11 residues. The V end was cut by 6 bases, the J end by 4 bases, with 9 bases between. Germline assignment: CDR1 DFQATT and CDR2 SNEGSKA (reference sequence). CDR3 region: CSARERETQYF. The CDR3 DNA is TGCAGTGCCAGGGAGCGAGAGACCCAGTACTTC.

V usage is TRBV10-2 and J usage is TRBJ2-7; weak D call: TRBD1 (6 bases). Trimming cost V 2 bases and J 5 bases, with 7 bases left between them. This CDR3 comprises 12 residues. Germline V lookup: CDR1 WSHSY, CDR2 SAAADI. This CDR3 is CASSEHRDEQYF. The CDR3 DNA reads as TGCGCCAGCAGTGAGCACAGGGACGAGCAGTACTTC.

The chain recombines TRBV20-1 with TRBJ2-1, with a weak D call TRBD2 (6 bases). This CDR3 is 15 amino acids long. The V end was cut by 5 bases, the J end by 1 base, with 15 bases between. Germline CDR1 DFQATT, CDR2 SNEGSKA (reference sequence). The CDR3 DNA reads TGCAGTGCTCCCCCCGTGGGGAGGTCCTACAATGAGCAGTTCTTC. Amino acids: CSAPPVGRSYNEQFF.

The gene calls are TRBV6-5 and TRBJ2-3; possible D gene TRBD1, 6 bases. The CDR3 sequence is 14 residues long. Trimming pared 4 bases from V and 7 bases from J, leaving 15 bases between. Looked up from germline, CDR1 is MNHEY and CDR2 is SVGAGI. Written as DNA, the CDR3 is TGTGCCAGCAGTTGGGGGTTCGGACAGTATACGCAGTATTTT. As protein: CASSWGFGQYTQYF.

V is TRBV27 and J is TRBJ2-1; D is ambiguous. The germline CDR1 and CDR2 sequences are MNHEY and SMNVEV (reference sequence). The CDR3 runs 14 residues. Trimming cost V 2 bases and J 9 bases, with 14 bases left between them. CDR3: CASSLSPSFGEQFF. The CDR3 nucleotides are TGTGCCAGCAGTTTAAGTCCTAGTTTCGGTGAGCAGTTCTTC.

In its sample, this clonotype was seen a few times. The chain joins TRBV19 to TRBJ2-1, with no clear D. Between the trimmed V and J ends, which lost 6 bases and 3 bases, there was a span of 6 bases. Per germline, CDR1 LNHDA and CDR2 SQIVND (reference sequence). The CDR3 contains 12 residues. Here the CDR3 DNA reads TGTGCCAGTAGCGCAAGCTACAATGAGCAGTTCTTC. Protein sequence: CASSASYNEQFF.

The rearrangement links TRBV4-2 to TRBJ2-1, with TRBD2 matching over 8 bases. V shed 1 base, J shed 9 bases, and the junction held 5 bases outside the gene matches. Germline V gene lookup returns CDR1 LGHNA and CDR2 YNFKEQ. The length of the CDR3 is 14 residues. The CDR3 sequence is CASSQAGGPLEQFF. In nucleotides, the CDR3 is TGTGCCAGCAGCCAAGCGGGAGGGCCGCTTGAGCAGTTCTTC.

This clonotype showed up just once. The chain is built from TRBV19 and TRBJ2-2; D is perhaps TRBD2 (6 bases). Germline V gene data show CDR1 as LNHDA and CDR2 as SQIVND (reference sequence). The CDR3 totals 13 residues. V lost 7 bases to trimming and J lost 6 bases, with 12 bases between them. Written as DNA, the CDR3 is TGTGCCAGTACCGACGGGGGATCCGGGGAGCTGTTTTTT. It specifies CASTDGGSGELFF.